The entry below describes one T cell receptor (beta chain). Its target is unknown. Data came from immunoSEQ multiplex PCR; TCRdb stores just in-frame clones and leaves some out. The data show over 100,000 clones, 80% seen once. This sample is part of a study of Ad26.COV2.S vaccination and SARS-CoV-2 variants. General study findings and limits: Substantial post-vaccination breadth of spike-specific CD8+ and CD4+ T cell responses was reported.

The sample consisted of peripheral blood, taken after recovery from COVID-19. This clonotype was obtained from a human donor who had recovered from COVID-19.

The CDR3: CASSVWDGQYNEQFF. The CDR3 DNA sequence: TGTGCCAGCAGTGTTTGGGATGGTCAGTACAATGAGCAGTTCTTC. The chain joins TRBV2 to TRBJ2-1, with D hard to call. CDR1 SNHLY and CDR2 FYNNEI come from the germline V gene. Trimming stripped 4 bases from V and 4 bases from J, with 14 bases between. There are 15 residues in the CDR3.